The entry below gives a single T cell receptor beta chain sequence along with its context. This record comes from a study of blood T cell repertoires in COVID-19. Germline CDR1 and CDR2: SGDLS and YYNGEE. J gave up 2 bases and V 0 bases, and 8 bases lay outside the gene matches. This CDR3 has 17 amino acids. Only in-frame clones appear in the TCRdb table, and some are missing; sequencing was by immunoSEQ multiplex PCR. The sample includes about 370,000 clones, about 90% of them seen just once. Sequenced sample: peripheral blood. V and J are TRBV9 and TRBJ2-3; 8 bases fit TRBD2. The origin of this receptor is a woman in her twenties or thirties with COVID-19, enrolled during active disease. The CDR3 protein is CASSVDPLAGNTDTQYF. Here the CDR3 DNA reads TGTGCCAGCAGCGTAGACCCTTTAGCGGGGAACACAGATACGCAGTATTTT.